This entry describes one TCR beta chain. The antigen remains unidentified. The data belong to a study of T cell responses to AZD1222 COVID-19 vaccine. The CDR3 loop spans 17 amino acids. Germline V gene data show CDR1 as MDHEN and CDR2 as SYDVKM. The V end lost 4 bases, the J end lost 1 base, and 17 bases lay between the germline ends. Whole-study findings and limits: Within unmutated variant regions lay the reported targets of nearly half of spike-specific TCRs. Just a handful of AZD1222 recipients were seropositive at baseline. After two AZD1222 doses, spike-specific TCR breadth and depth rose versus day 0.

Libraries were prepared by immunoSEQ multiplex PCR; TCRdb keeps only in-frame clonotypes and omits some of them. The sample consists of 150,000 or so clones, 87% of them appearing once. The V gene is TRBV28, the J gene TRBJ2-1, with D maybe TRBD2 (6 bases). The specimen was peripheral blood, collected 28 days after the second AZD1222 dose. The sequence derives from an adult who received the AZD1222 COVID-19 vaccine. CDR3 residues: CASSSPREPRSYNEQFF. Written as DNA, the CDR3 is TGTGCCAGCAGTTCCCCCCGGGAGCCCCGGTCCTACAATGAGCAGTTCTTC. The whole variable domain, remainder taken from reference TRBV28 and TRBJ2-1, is DVKVTQSSRYLVKRTGEKVFLECVQDMDHENMFWYRQDPGLGLRLIYFSYDVKMKEKGDIPEGYSVSREKKERFSLILESASTNQTSMYLCASSSPREPRSYNEQFFGPGTRLTVL.